This T cell receptor (beta chain) is from a study of glioma-infiltrating T cells after dendritic cell vaccination. Whole-study findings and limits: The cohort had few patients with full blood and tumor sets.

Trimming took off 0 bases at V and 9 bases at J, with 14 bases between the two ends. Germline CDR1 and CDR2: SQVTM and ANQGSEA. The CDR3 loop spans 13 amino acids. The method was immunoSEQ multiplex PCR; TCRdb's version includes in-frame clones alone and lacks a portion of them. The sample includes tens of thousands of clones, roughly 85% of them seen just once. Sample time point: after dendritic cell vaccination, including at tumor progression/relapse. No glioblastoma patient carried an isocitrate dehydrogenase mutation. This clone appeared a single time. The antigen is unknown. The chain couples TRBV29-1 to TRBJ2-5, with D unclear. Sample: blood, taken after dendritic cell vaccination. This receptor was identified in a human donor with glioblastoma. CDR3 loop: CSVEDPKALAQYF. The CDR3 region has the DNA TGCAGCGTTGAAGATCCCAAAGCCCTGGCCCAGTACTTC.